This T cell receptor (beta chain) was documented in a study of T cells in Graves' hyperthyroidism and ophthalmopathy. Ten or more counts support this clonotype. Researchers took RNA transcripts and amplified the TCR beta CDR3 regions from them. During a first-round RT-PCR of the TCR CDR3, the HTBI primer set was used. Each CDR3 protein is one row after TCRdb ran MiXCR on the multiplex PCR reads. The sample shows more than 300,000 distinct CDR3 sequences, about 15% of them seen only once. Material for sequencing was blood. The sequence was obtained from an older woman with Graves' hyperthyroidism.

The CDR3 DNA sequence: TGTGCCAGCAGCGTACAGGATACGCAGTATTTT. Protein sequence: CASSVQDTQYF. The J gene is TRBJ2-3, the V gene TRBV28; D is unresolved. The germline gives CDR1 MDHEN, CDR2 SYDVKM. Between the trimmed V and J ends, which lost 6 bases and 6 bases, there was a span of 7 bases. The CDR3 has 11 amino acids. The variable domain in full, completed from reference TRBV28 and TRBJ2-3, reads DVKVTQSSRYLVKRTGEKVFLECVQDMDHENMFWYRQDPGLGLRLIYFSYDVKMKEKGDIPEGYSVSREKKERFSLILESASTNQTSMYLCASSVQDTQYFGPGTRLTVL.